This T cell receptor (beta chain) was sequenced for a study of vaccination and CD4 T cells after COVID-19. Study context: Median time from COVID diagnosis to post-COVID sampling was more than 95 days (35 to 161).

Study-level findings and limits: For SARS-CoV-2-reactive clonotypes, the median went from approximately 23 to 38, a nonsignificant increase.

V lost 0 bases to trimming and J lost 5 bases, with 13 bases between them. CDR3 length: 15 residues. Germline V gene data show CDR1 as MNHEY and CDR2 as SVGAGI. Stated treatment: approximately 11-day PBMC culture with coronavirus spike peptide pools or control peptides (ViraFEST assay). Collection of the unexposed donor's CD4+ T cells took place before the COVID-19 pandemic (2011-2018). Before TCRs were sequenced, ViraFEST expanded antigen-specific T cells with peptide pools. With around ten days of culture completed, CD4+ T cells were isolated by negative selection. With the Oncomine TCR Beta short-read assay, DNA from cultured CD4+ T cells was sequenced. TCRdb re-analysed the PCR reads in MiXCR, keeping a single row per CDR3 protein. The sample gives over 7,500 distinct CDR3 sequences, 31% of which show up once; 30% to 50% is in the top ten. This clonotype was recorded a few times. Its cognate antigen is unknown.

Sequencing input: CD4+ T cells from blood, cultured in vitro. The source is a human donor in good health. The J gene is TRBJ1-2, the V gene TRBV6-5; D uncertain. The CDR3 nucleotides are TGTGCCAGCAGTTACTCGACACAGCTATCGTATGGCTACACCTTC. This gives the protein CASSYSTQLSYGYTF.